Shown below are 28 T cell receptor beta chains from a single sample sequenced in a study of blood T cell repertoires in COVID-19. Generated by immunoSEQ multiplex PCR, the TCRdb table keeps only in-frame clones and is missing some. This table has around 60,000 clones, 88% appearing once. Sequenced sample: peripheral blood. All receptors derive from a man aged 50-60 years with active COVID-19.

J is TRBJ2-7 and V is TRBV6-1, with 9 bases identical to TRBD1. CDR1 and CDR2 from the germline V gene are MNHNS and SASEGT. The junction had 9 bases not matched to a gene; V was cut back by 4 bases and J by 2 bases. This CDR3 spans 16 amino acids. CDR3 residues: CASSGDRVGLAYEQYF. In DNA form, the CDR3 reads TGTGCCAGCAGTGGGGACAGGGTAGGGTTGGCCTACGAGCAGTACTTC.

The chain joins TRBV5-1 to TRBJ2-7, with D possibly matching TRBD2 (5 bases). There are 13 residues in the CDR3. Deletions cut 5 bases from V and 7 bases from J, with 16 bases between. Germline V gene sequence: CDR1 SGHRS, CDR2 YFSETQ. CDR3 nucleotide sequence: TGCGCCAGCAGGGACGGCCCTTCGGGGGAGCAGTACTTC. Translating gives CASRDGPSGEQYF.

V gene TRBV6-6 combines with J gene TRBJ1-3; weak D call: TRBD1 (5 bases). Per germline, CDR1 MNHNY and CDR2 SVGAGI (reference sequence). V lost 10 bases, J lost 0 bases, and 7 bases lay in between. The CDR3 covers 12 residues. The CDR3, as DNA: TGTGCCACGACAGCCTCTGGAAACACCATATATTTT. Protein product: CATTASGNTIYF.

The gene calls are TRBV2 and TRBJ1-6; no clear D. Trimming took off 4 bases at V and 7 bases at J, with 11 bases between the two ends. There are 14 residues in the CDR3. CDR1 is SNHLY and CDR2 is FYNNEI in the germline V gene. The CDR3 here is CASSAPGKNSPLHF. The DNA for the CDR3 is TGTGCCAGCAGTGCCCCGGGGAAGAATTCACCCCTCCACTTT.

The chain couples TRBV7-8 to TRBJ2-5; 8 nucleotides align to TRBD2. This CDR3 spans 16 amino acids. Germline CDR1 and CDR2: SGHVS and FQNEAQ. After removal of 4 bases from V and 2 bases from J, the junction contained 9 bases not matched to a gene. CDR3 bases: TGTGCCAGCAGCTCGACAAGCGGGGGCCGGCAAGAGACCCAGTACTTC. It yields the protein CASSSTSGGRQETQYF. The entire variable domain, with the rest obtained from reference TRBV7-8 and TRBJ2-5, is as follows: GAGVSQSPRYKVAKRGQDVALRCDPISGHVSLFWYQQALGQGPEFLTYFQNEAQLDKSGLPSDRFFAERPEGSVSTLKIQRTQQEDSAVYLCASSSTSGGRQETQYFGPGTRLLVL.

This clone was seen a single time. This sample also contains other DNA sequences that code for the same CDR3. The rearrangement joins TRBV3-1 (or the pseudogene TRBV3-2) to TRBJ2-5; D is possibly TRBD2 (5 bases). The CDR3 has 13 amino acids. V was shortened by 4 bases and J by 2 bases, with 8 bases between the two germline ends. CDR1 is LGHDT, CDR2 YNNKEL, per germline (reference sequence). The CDR3 region is CASSLRGQETQYF. In DNA, the CDR3 is TGTGCCAGCAGCCTCCGGGGTCAAGAGACCCAGTACTTC.

This chain joins TRBV4-2 and TRBJ1-1; D might be TRBD1 (5 bases). V lost 8 bases, J lost 1 base, and 11 bases lay in between. This CDR3 is 13 amino acids long. Per germline, CDR1 LGHNA and CDR2 YNFKEQ. The CDR3 sequence is CASAPGENTEAFF. The CDR3 DNA reads as TGTGCCAGCGCCCCGGGGGAGAACACTGAAGCTTTCTTT.

The sample holds a few counts of this clone. The rearrangement joins TRBV7-9 to TRBJ1-5; D is unclear. The V end lost 1 base, the J end lost 4 bases, and 11 bases lay between the germline ends. Germline CDR1 SEHNR, CDR2 FQNEAQ (reference sequence). The CDR3 has 15 residues. The CDR3 protein is CASSLGEAENQPQHF. The CDR3 DNA is TGTGCCAGCAGCTTAGGTGAAGCTGAAAATCAGCCCCAGCATTTT.

The chain links TRBV11-2 to TRBJ2-7; 8 bases agree with TRBD1. CDR3 length: 16 amino acids. Germline values: CDR1 SGHAT, CDR2 FQNNGV. The V segment lost 5 bases and the J segment 2 bases; nucleotides outside the gene matches: 11. Written as DNA, the CDR3 is TGTGCCAGCAGCCCTCTTTCTCGACAGGGGACCTACGAGCAGTACTTC. Translation: CASSPLSRQGTYEQYF.

CDR3 nucleotides: TGTGCCAGCAGCGCCTGGGGGGAAGGCTATGGCTACACCTTC. Translation gives CASSAWGEGYGYTF. This chain links TRBV5-5 with TRBJ1-2, with D perhaps TRBD1 (5 bases). From germline, CDR1 is SGHKS and CDR2 YYEKEE (reference sequence). This CDR3 region has 14 residues. The V end was cut by 4 bases, the J end by 4 bases, with 14 bases between. The whole variable domain, remainder taken from reference TRBV5-5 and TRBJ1-2, is DAGVTQSPTHLIKTRGQQVTLRCSPISGHKSVSWYQQVLGQGPQFIFQYYEKEERGRGNFPDRFSARQFPNYSSELNVNALLLGDSALYLCASSAWGEGYGYTFGSGTRLTVV.

The V call is TRBV18, the J call TRBJ2-2, with 7 positions matching TRBD2. Unmatched junction bases numbered 10, after V lost 8 bases and J lost 4 bases. Germline-derived CDR1 and CDR2 are KGHSH and LQKENI. This CDR3 has 15 residues. Written as DNA, the CDR3 is TGTGCCAGCCCTACGAGCGGGGTCGGCACCGGGGAGCTGTTTTTT. This codes for CASPTSGVGTGELFF.

The V gene is TRBV18, the J gene TRBJ1-3, with 7 bases that match TRBD1. Per the germline V gene, CDR1 is KGHSH and CDR2 is LQKENI. The CDR3 length is 16 residues. Trimming at V came to 6 bases and at J to 0 bases, leaving 8 bases not matched to a gene. The CDR3 nucleotides are TGTGCCAGCTCGTCTACAGGGGCCCTCTCTGGAAACACCATATATTTT. Amino acid sequence: CASSSTGALSGNTIYF.

The chain uses TRBV19 and TRBJ1-1; 9 bases align to TRBD1. With 5 bases clipped from V and 5 bases from J, the junction kept 6 bases outside the gene matches. This CDR3 has 14 amino acids. Per germline, CDR1 LNHDA and CDR2 SQIVND (reference sequence). The CDR3 spells CASSSQGARTEAFF. CDR3 coding DNA: TGTGCCAGTAGTTCACAGGGGGCGCGAACTGAAGCTTTCTTT. Supplemented by reference TRBV19 and TRBJ1-1, the full variable domain reads DGGITQSPKYLFRKEGQNVTLSCEQNLNHDAMYWYRQDPGQGLRLIYYSQIVNDFQKGDIAEGYSVSREKKESFPLTVTSAQKNPTAFYLCASSSQGARTEAFFGQGTRLTVV.

This chain uses TRBV20-1 with TRBJ1-5; 9 nucleotides align to TRBD1. The length of the CDR3 is 14 residues. Germline-derived CDR1 and CDR2 are DFQATT and SNEGSKA (reference sequence). V shed 3 bases, J shed 6 bases, and the junction held 6 bases outside the gene matches. The CDR3 reads CSASRTGESQPQHF. CDR3 in DNA: TGCAGTGCTAGTAGGACAGGGGAAAGTCAGCCCCAGCATTTT.

The chain recombines TRBV5-1 with TRBJ2-3, with 11 nucleotides matching TRBD1. The germline V gene has CDR1 SGHRS and CDR2 YFSETQ. J lost 1 base, V lost 7 bases, and 2 bases had no gene match. This CDR3 is 14 amino acids long. CDR3 sequence: CASGQGAGTDTQYF. The CDR3 DNA is TGCGCCAGCGGACAGGGGGCCGGCACAGATACGCAGTATTTT.

This clone came up once. V gene TRBV7-2 combines with J gene TRBJ1-3, with TRBD1 as a possible D gene (6 bases). The germline V and J ends were trimmed by 5 bases and 0 bases, with 11 bases remaining between them. The CDR3 has 15 amino acids. Germline values: CDR1 SGHTA, CDR2 FQGNSA. CDR3 bases: TGTGCCAGCAGCCAAGGGGGGGCCTCTGGAAACACCATATATTTT. Residues: CASSQGGASGNTIYF.

The J gene is TRBJ2-4, the V gene TRBV3-1 (or the pseudogene TRBV3-2); 8 nucleotides agree with TRBD2. The germline V gene encodes CDR1 LGHDT and CDR2 YNNKEL (reference sequence). V lost 1 base to trimming and J lost 6 bases; unmatched junction nucleotides: 8. The CDR3 is made up of 16 amino acids. The DNA for the CDR3 is TGTGCCAGCAGCCAAGGGTCGGGGGGGCCGAGAAACATTCAGTACTTC. It translates to CASSQGSGGPRNIQYF.

This clone was seen only a few times. The gene calls are TRBV7-8 and TRBJ1-2, with TRBD1 matching over 7 bases. The trim removed 5 bases at V and 7 bases at J, leaving 10 bases unmatched. Germline V gene sequence: CDR1 SGHVS, CDR2 FQNEAQ. The length of the CDR3 is 14 residues. The CDR3 loop is CASSPGAGGGGYTF. The CDR3, as DNA: TGTGCCAGCAGCCCAGGTGCAGGGGGAGGTGGCTACACCTTC.

This clone has only one observation. In DNA, the CDR3 is TGTGCCAGCAGTGTCCAGATGAACACTGAAGCTTTCTTT. Its translation: CASSVQMNTEAFF. The genes are TRBV2 and TRBJ1-1; D unclear. Per the germline V gene, CDR1 is SNHLY and CDR2 is FYNNEI. Between the trimmed V and J ends, which lost 4 bases and 0 bases, there was a span of 6 bases. There are 13 residues in the CDR3.

V usage is TRBV12-3 or TRBV12-4 and J usage is TRBJ2-1; the match to TRBD2 covers 7 bases. The V gene end was trimmed by 6 bases and the J gene end by 9 bases; junction bases not matched to a gene: 8. This CDR3 spans 13 amino acids. The CDR3 loop reads CASSGAGYSEQFF. CDR3 sequence (DNA): TGTGCCAGCAGCGGAGCGGGGTATAGTGAGCAGTTCTTC.

V gene TRBV27 combines with J gene TRBJ1-1; 7 nucleotides line up with TRBD1. Germline V gene sequence: CDR1 MNHEY, CDR2 SMNVEV (reference sequence). After removal of 5 bases from V and 1 base from J, the junction contained 7 bases not matched to a gene. The CDR3 has 15 residues. The CDR3 coding sequence is TGTGCCAGCAGTACCACCAGGGGGAGGAACACTGAAGCTTTCTTT. Translated, it gives CASSTTRGRNTEAFF.

This chain links TRBV7-2 with TRBJ2-1; D remains ambiguous. The CDR3 extends over 13 amino acids. Germline V gene sequence: CDR1 SGHTA, CDR2 FQGNSA. The V end lost 2 bases, the J end lost 5 bases, and 7 bases lay between the germline ends. The CDR3 region is CASSLTADNEQFF. Here the CDR3 DNA reads TGTGCCAGCAGCTTAACAGCTGACAATGAGCAGTTCTTC.

The rearrangement links TRBV29-1 to TRBJ1-2; 10 bases agree with TRBD1. Germline CDR1 reads SQVTM; CDR2 reads ANQGSEA. This CDR3 region has 14 residues. V was clipped by 5 bases and J by 5 bases; unmatched bases: 8. Here the CDR3 reads CSVPIGTGDYGYTF. CDR3 coding DNA: TGCAGCGTTCCTATTGGGACAGGGGATTATGGCTACACCTTC. The whole variable domain, filled in from reference TRBV29-1 and TRBJ1-2, reads SAVISQKPSRDICQRGTSLTIQCQVDSQVTMMFWYRQQPGQSLTLIATANQGSEATYESGFVIDKFPISRPNLTFSTLTVSNMSPEDSSIYLCSVPIGTGDYGYTFGSGTRLTVV.

This rearrangement joins TRBV3-1 (or the pseudogene TRBV3-2) to TRBJ2-7; 10 nucleotides match TRBD2. J gave up 6 bases and V 0 bases, and 8 bases lay outside the gene matches. The CDR3 runs to 16 residues. Germline CDR1 reads LGHDT; CDR2 reads YNNKEL (reference sequence). The CDR3 region has the DNA TGTGCCAGCAGCCAAGATCTGGCTAGCGGGGGTTCCGAGCAGTACTTC. It yields the protein CASSQDLASGGSEQYF.

The CDR3, as DNA: TGTGCCAGCAGTCCGTCTCGCGGGGGGCCGGGTGAGCAGTTCTTC. This gives the protein CASSPSRGGPGEQFF. The chain uses TRBV6-5 and TRBJ2-1, with 8 bases lining up with TRBD2. Germline CDR1 reads MNHEY; CDR2 reads SVGAGI. The V and J ends lost 5 bases and 9 bases, in that order; junction bases with no gene match: 12. This CDR3 is built from 15 residues.

The genes are TRBV5-4 and TRBJ2-5; no clear D. The CDR3 contains 14 residues. Trimming took 3 bases from V and 2 from J, leaving 11 bases between them. Germline CDR1 reads SGHNT; CDR2 reads YYREEE (reference sequence). The CDR3 here is CASSYDTKQETQYF. DNA for the CDR3: TGTGCCAGCAGCTATGACACCAAGCAAGAGACCCAGTACTTC.

V is TRBV2 and J is TRBJ2-2, with 10 bases that match TRBD2. Germline V lookup: CDR1 SNHLY, CDR2 FYNNEI. The CDR3 has 15 residues. V lost 6 bases and J lost 1; bases outside the gene matches: 2. CDR3 loop: CASRRTSGNTGELFF. CDR3 DNA sequence: TGTGCCAGCAGAAGGACTAGCGGGAACACCGGGGAGCTGTTTTTT.

The chain is built from TRBV5-6 and TRBJ1-4; D possibly corresponds to TRBD1 (6 bases). The CDR3 runs to 14 residues. Germline V CDR1 and CDR2: SGHDT, YYEEEE. The V end was cut by 1 base, the J end by 7 bases, with 11 bases between. The CDR3 DNA reads TGTGCCAGCAGCTTGTTCGGCAGGGGTGAAAAACTGTTTTTT. Translation gives CASSLFGRGEKLFF.